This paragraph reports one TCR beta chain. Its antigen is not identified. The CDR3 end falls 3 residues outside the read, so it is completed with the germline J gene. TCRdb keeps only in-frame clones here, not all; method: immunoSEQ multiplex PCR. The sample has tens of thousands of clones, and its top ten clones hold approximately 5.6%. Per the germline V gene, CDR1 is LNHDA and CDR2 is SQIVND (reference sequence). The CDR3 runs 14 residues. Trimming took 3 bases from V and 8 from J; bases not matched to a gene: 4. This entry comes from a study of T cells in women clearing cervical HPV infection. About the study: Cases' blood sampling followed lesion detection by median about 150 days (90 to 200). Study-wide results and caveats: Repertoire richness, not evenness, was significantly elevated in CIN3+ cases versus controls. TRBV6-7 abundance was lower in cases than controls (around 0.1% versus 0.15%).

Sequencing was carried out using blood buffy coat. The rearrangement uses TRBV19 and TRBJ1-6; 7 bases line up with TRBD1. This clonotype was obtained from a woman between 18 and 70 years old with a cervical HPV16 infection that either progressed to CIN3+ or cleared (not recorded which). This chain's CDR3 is CASSMRTGDSPLHF. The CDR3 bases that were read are TGTGCCAGTAGTATGAGGACAGGCGATTCACCC.